Listed here is a single TCR beta chain. Clones were sequenced by immunoSEQ multiplex PCR, and TCRdb holds only the in-frame ones, with some missing. This table has about 69,000 clones, about 90% appearing once. The data originate from a study of OX40 agonist ivuxolimab in advanced cancers. Study background: Patients were dosed with the agonistic anti-OX40 (CD134) antibody ivuxolimab.

The CDR3 is made up of 13 amino acids. The V end lost 6 bases, the J end lost 2 bases, and 10 bases lay between the germline ends. Germline CDR1 and CDR2: MNHEY and SMNVEV (reference sequence). The receptor's source is an adult with an advanced solid tumor such as melanoma, head and neck, liver or kidney cancer. The sequences come from CD4+ or CD8+ T cells sorted from blood, collected in a trial of the OX40 agonist ivuxolimab. V gene TRBV27 combines with J gene TRBJ1-1; no firm D call. The CDR3 is CASRRGRNTEAFF. For the CDR3, the DNA is TGTGCCAGCAGGCGGGGTCGTAACACTGAAGCTTTCTTT.